One sample yielded the 26 T cell receptor beta chains listed below, sequenced in a study of blood T cell repertoires in COVID-19. Data came from immunoSEQ multiplex PCR; TCRdb stores just in-frame clones and leaves some out. This table holds around 140,000 clones, about 88% found once. The sequenced material came from peripheral blood. The receptors originated from a woman older than 75 with acute or convalescent COVID-19.

The chain has TRBV7-9 and TRBJ2-3; 12 nucleotides agree with TRBD2. Trimming cost V 2 bases and J 3 bases; bases outside gene matches: 12. The germline gives CDR1 SEHNR, CDR2 FQNEAQ (reference sequence). The CDR3 runs 19 residues. The CDR3 bases are TGTGCCAGCAGCTTAAGTTTGGCTAGCGGGGGGGCCCTAACAGATACGCAGTATTTT. It is translated as CASSLSLASGGALTDTQYF. The complete variable domain, with remaining parts taken from reference TRBV7-9 and TRBJ2-3, reads DTGVSQNPRHKITKRGQNVTFRCDPISEHNRLYWYRQTLGQGPEFLTYFQNEAQLEKSRLLSDRFSAERPKGSFSTLEIQRTEQGDSAMYLCASSLSLASGGALTDTQYFGPGTRLTVL.

This chain connects TRBV30 to TRBJ2-1, with a possible D match to TRBD2 (6 bases). The V and J ends lost 2 bases and 3 bases respectively, with 11 bases between them. Germline V gives CDR1 GTSNPN, CDR2 SVGIG (reference sequence). The CDR3 has 14 amino acids. CDR3 bases: TGTGCCTGGAGTCCGTCTAGCGTCTACAATGAGCAGTTCTTC. This codes for CAWSPSSVYNEQFF.

J is TRBJ2-4 and V is TRBV5-6; TRBD1 matches at 7 bases. Per the germline V gene, CDR1 is SGHDT and CDR2 is YYEEEE. CDR3 length equals 16 residues. Unmatched junction bases numbered 15, after V lost 3 bases and J lost 9 bases. For the CDR3, the DNA is TGTGCCAGCAGCTCCCTACAAAGGGGGCATGTAAGCATTCAGTACTTC. Amino acid sequence: CASSSLQRGHVSIQYF.

This chain uses TRBV20-1 with TRBJ1-4; D is unresolved. The CDR3 is 15 amino acids. Germline V gives CDR1 DFQATT, CDR2 SNEGSKA (reference sequence). V shed 3 bases and J shed 4 bases, with 15 bases lying between them. The CDR3 DNA reads as TGCAGTGCTAGTGGGTACCCTTGGCATAATGAAAAACTGTTTTTT. Its protein product is CSASGYPWHNEKLFF.

The rearrangement uses TRBV30 and TRBJ2-1, with 8 bases identical to TRBD1. Trimming cost V 4 bases and J 0 bases; bases outside gene matches: 8. The CDR3 is 16 amino acids. Germline V gene lookup returns CDR1 GTSNPN and CDR2 SVGIG (reference sequence). Here the CDR3 reads CAWKTGAGLSYNEQFF. The CDR3 bases are TGTGCCTGGAAGACAGGGGCCGGCCTCTCCTACAATGAGCAGTTCTTC.

The chain recombines TRBV5-1 with TRBJ1-1; the match to TRBD1 covers 8 bases. Germline V gene sequence: CDR1 SGHRS, CDR2 YFSETQ. The CDR3 contains 16 residues. J gave up 1 base and V 4 bases, and 9 bases lay outside the gene matches. The CDR3 region is CASSANGQGTNTEAFF. In DNA form, the CDR3 reads TGCGCCAGCAGCGCCAATGGACAGGGAACGAACACTGAAGCTTTCTTT.

The chain recombines TRBV7-2 with TRBJ2-7; 12 nucleotides match TRBD2. The CDR3 extends over 17 amino acids. V lost 2 bases and J lost 3; bases outside the gene matches: 8. Germline CDR1 is SGHTA and CDR2 is FQGNSA. The CDR3 protein is CASSLRLAGGEDYEQYF. CDR3 DNA sequence: TGTGCCAGCAGCTTAAGGCTAGCGGGAGGGGAAGACTACGAGCAGTACTTC.

This chain uses TRBV18 with TRBJ2-7, with 9 bases fitting TRBD2. Germline V gives CDR1 KGHSH, CDR2 LQKENI. The CDR3 has 15 residues. With 6 bases clipped from V and 1 base from J, the junction kept 7 bases outside the gene matches. Here the CDR3 DNA reads TGTGCCAGCTCCCTGACTAGCGGAGCTTCCTACGAGCAGTACTTC. The encoded protein is CASSLTSGASYEQYF.

V and J are TRBV5-5 and TRBJ1-1; no clear D gene. This CDR3 comprises 14 residues. V was trimmed by 0 bases and J by 0 bases, leaving 6 bases between them. The germline V gene has CDR1 SGHKS and CDR2 YYEKEE (reference sequence). The CDR3 bases are TGTGCCAGCAGCTTGGGACAAGTGAACACTGAAGCTTTCTTT. Its protein is CASSLGQVNTEAFF.

The chain combines TRBV19 with TRBJ1-5, with 8 bases identical to TRBD1. This CDR3 has 18 residues. V trimming: 2 bases; J trimming: 0 bases; junction bases outside the gene matches: 9. The V gene's germline CDR1 is LNHDA and CDR2 SQIVND (reference sequence). CDR3 amino acids: CASSIMGTGDYSNQPQHF. CDR3 nucleotides: TGTGCCAGTAGTATAATGGGGACAGGAGATTATAGCAATCAGCCCCAGCATTTT.

The table lists this clone with a few counts. V is TRBV10-2 and J is TRBJ1-2; D call uncertain. Trimming took 3 bases from V and 5 from J, leaving 4 bases between them. The germline CDR1 and CDR2 sequences are WSHSY and SAAADI. CDR3 size: 11 residues. The CDR3 is CASSDRYGYTF. The DNA of the CDR3 is TGCGCCAGCAGTGATCGGTATGGCTACACCTTC.

The CDR3 coding sequence is TGTGCCAGCAGCAATCGTCGGGGTAGCGGGGACCCGAATGAGCAGTTCTTC. Translated, it gives CASSNRRGSGDPNEQFF. The chain links TRBV21-1 to TRBJ2-1; TRBD2, the D gene given by the table, was not confirmed from the DNA. TRBV21-1 is a listed pseudogene. The CDR3 contains 17 residues.

The V gene is TRBV30, the J gene TRBJ1-2, with 7 bases fitting TRBD1. V was clipped by 7 bases and J by 4 bases; unmatched bases: 6. Looked up from germline, CDR1 is GTSNPN and CDR2 is SVGIG (reference sequence). This CDR3 contains 12 residues. The CDR3 DNA follows: TGTGCCTCCACACAGGGGACCTATGGCTACACCTTC. This codes for CASTQGTYGYTF. The full variable domain, completed using reference TRBV30 and TRBJ1-2, is SQTIHQWPATLVQPVGSPLSLECTVEGTSNPNLYWYRQAAGRGLQLLFYSVGIGQISSEVPQNLSASRPQDRQFILSSKKLLLSDSGFYLCASTQGTYGYTFGSGTRLTVV.

This clone was detected only once. This chain uses TRBV6-6 with TRBJ2-2; maybe TRBD2 (5 bases). V was trimmed by 0 bases and J by 6 bases, leaving 8 bases between them. The CDR3 contains 14 residues. Germline V lookup: CDR1 MNHNY, CDR2 SVGAGI (reference sequence). The CDR3 spells CASSYSARAGELFF. CDR3 DNA: TGTGCCAGCAGTTACTCGGCGAGGGCCGGGGAGCTGTTTTTT.

There are a few counts of this clone. V is TRBV18 and J is TRBJ1-5; 10 nucleotides line up with TRBD1. This CDR3 contains 18 residues. Trimming cost V 3 bases and J 5 bases; bases outside gene matches: 13. CDR1 is KGHSH, CDR2 LQKENI, per germline. The CDR3 protein is CASSPEGNRGQGDQPQHF. The CDR3 DNA follows: TGTGCCAGCTCACCGGAAGGTAATCGCGGACAGGGGGATCAGCCCCAGCATTTT.

The genes are TRBV5-1 and TRBJ2-7; D is possibly TRBD1 (5 bases). V was shortened by 0 bases and J by 5 bases, with 12 bases between the two germline ends. CDR3 length: 14 amino acids. From germline, CDR1 is SGHRS and CDR2 YFSETQ. The CDR3 loop is CASSLGQGTHEQYF. The CDR3 nucleotides read TGCGCCAGCAGCTTGGGCCAGGGTACCCACGAGCAGTACTTC.

The CDR3 DNA follows: TGTGCCAGTAGTATATCACGGCCGGAGGAGGACACCGGGGAGCTGTTTTTT. This gives the protein CASSISRPEEDTGELFF. V is TRBV19 and J is TRBJ2-2, with D possibly being TRBD2 (5 bases). Germline CDR1 and CDR2: LNHDA and SQIVND (reference sequence). Trimming took off 2 bases at V and 3 bases at J, with 16 bases between the two ends. The CDR3 has 17 amino acids.

The chain couples TRBV30 to TRBJ1-4; 8 nucleotides agree with TRBD1. CDR1 and CDR2 (germline): GTSNPN, SVGIG (reference sequence). CDR3 size: 14 residues. Trimming took 1 base from V and 5 from J; bases not matched to a gene: 3. The CDR3, as DNA: TGTGCCTGGAGTGGGGACAGGCTGAATGAAAAACTGTTTTTT. It specifies CAWSGDRLNEKLFF.

The count of this clone is one. The chain employs TRBV9 and TRBJ1-1, with a possible D match to TRBD1 (6 bases). V was cut by 5 bases and J by 3 bases, with 17 bases left in between. The CDR3 spans 15 residues. Germline V gives CDR1 SGDLS, CDR2 YYNGEE. As DNA, the CDR3 is TGTGCCAGCAGGGTGGTAACAGGGCGGCACACTGAAGCTTTCTTT. It codes for CASRVVTGRHTEAFF. Complete variable domain (other parts from reference TRBV9 and TRBJ1-1): DSGVTQTPKHLITATGQRVTLRCSPRSGDLSVYWYQQSLDQGLQFLIQYYNGEERAKGNILERFSAQQFPDLHSELNLSSLELGDSALYFCASRVVTGRHTEAFFGQGTRLTVV.

The genes are TRBV3-1 (or the pseudogene TRBV3-2) and TRBJ2-3, with 9 bases aligning to TRBD2. V was clipped by 6 bases and J by 0 bases; unmatched bases: 7. The CDR3 is 16 residues long. Germline CDR1 LGHDT, CDR2 YNNKEL (reference sequence). CDR3 in amino acids: CASSPSSGVSTDTQYF. DNA of the CDR3: TGTGCCAGCAGTCCGTCTAGCGGGGTCAGCACAGATACGCAGTATTTT.

V is TRBV18 and J is TRBJ2-1, with 9 bases that match TRBD2. Trimming cost V 6 bases and J 10 bases; bases outside gene matches: 13. The germline CDR1 and CDR2 sequences are KGHSH and LQKENI. CDR3 length equals 15 residues. CDR3 nucleotides: TGTGCCAGCTCGCCCTCGCGGGGGGGACAAGGGGAGCAGTTCTTC. It codes for CASSPSRGGQGEQFF.

The chain is built from TRBV4-1 and TRBJ2-7; TRBD2 aligns across 8 bases. Germline loops: CDR1 MGHRA, CDR2 YSYEKL. V shed 1 base, J shed 2 bases, and the junction held 7 bases outside the gene matches. This CDR3 comprises 16 residues. This CDR3 reads CASSQGTSTLTYEQYF. The CDR3 DNA is TGCGCCAGCAGCCAAGGGACTAGCACCCTCACCTACGAGCAGTACTTC.

The J gene is TRBJ2-2, the V gene TRBV28, with 8 bases that match TRBD2. Germline V lookup: CDR1 MDHEN, CDR2 SYDVKM. V shed 10 bases, J shed 1 base, and the junction held 2 bases outside the gene matches. The CDR3 consists of 13 residues. CDR3 sequence reads: CATLAGNTGELFF. CDR3 nucleotides: TGTGCCACCCTAGCGGGGAACACCGGGGAGCTGTTTTTT.

The chain combines TRBV19 with TRBJ2-7; TRBD1 might be the D (6 bases). Germline V lookup: CDR1 LNHDA, CDR2 SQIVND (reference sequence). The CDR3 length is 13 residues. Trimming took off 3 bases at V and 2 bases at J, with 8 bases between the two ends. DNA for the CDR3: TGTGCCAGTAGTATGGCAGGGGCCTACGAGCAGTACTTC. Amino acid sequence: CASSMAGAYEQYF.

The V call is TRBV7-2, the J call TRBJ2-1; possible D gene TRBD2, 6 bases. Trimming took 6 bases from V and 0 from J, leaving 12 bases between them. There are 15 residues in the CDR3. Per germline, CDR1 SGHTA and CDR2 FQGNSA. The CDR3 DNA is TGTGCCAGCAGTTTTGCGGGAAGCTCCTACAATGAGCAGTTCTTC. This translates into CASSFAGSSYNEQFF.

This chain connects TRBV18 to TRBJ1-2, with D perhaps TRBD1 (6 bases). Germline V gene sequence: CDR1 KGHSH, CDR2 LQKENI. The CDR3 covers 16 residues. V was pared by 1 base and J by 7 bases, with 19 bases between. Written as DNA, the CDR3 is TGTGCCAGCTCACCACGGAACGCAGGGGCTGACGGTGGCTACACCTTC. It translates to CASSPRNAGADGGYTF.